The TCR beta chain described here comes from a study of blood T cell repertoires in COVID-19. As processed by the authors: The authors estimated nucleated cell counts from reference gene primer amplification. TCRdb's copy holds only in-frame clones and misses some; the assay was immunoSEQ multiplex PCR. V, J and clone size reflect that table, while D and trimming were determined from the DNA. Found here are approximately 300,000 clones, about nine tenths of them singletons; the top ten hold around 11%. The CDR3 is 18 amino acids. Germline values: CDR1 LGHNA, CDR2 YSLEER. The junction had 11 bases not matched to a gene; V was cut back by 0 bases and J by 2 bases.

This receptor was obtained from a woman aged 25 to 39 with COVID-19, enrolled during active disease. The V and J genes are TRBV4-3 and TRBJ2-3; 7 nucleotides align to TRBD2. Sequenced input: peripheral blood. The CDR3 loop is CASSQDGGERWNTDTQYF. In DNA, the CDR3 is TGCGCCAGCAGCCAAGATGGGGGGGAGAGGTGGAACACAGATACGCAGTATTTT.